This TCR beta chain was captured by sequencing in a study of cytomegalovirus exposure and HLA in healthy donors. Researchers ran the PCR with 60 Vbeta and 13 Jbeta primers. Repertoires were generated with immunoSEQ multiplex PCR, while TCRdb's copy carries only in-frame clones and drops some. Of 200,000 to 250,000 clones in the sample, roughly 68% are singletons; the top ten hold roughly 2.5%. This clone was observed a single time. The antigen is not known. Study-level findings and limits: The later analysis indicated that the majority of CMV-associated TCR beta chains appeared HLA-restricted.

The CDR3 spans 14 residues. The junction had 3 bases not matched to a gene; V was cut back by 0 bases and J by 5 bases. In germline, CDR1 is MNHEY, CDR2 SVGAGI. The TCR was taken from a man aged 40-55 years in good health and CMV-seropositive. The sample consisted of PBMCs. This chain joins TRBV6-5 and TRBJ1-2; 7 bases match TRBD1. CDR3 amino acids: CASSYSGGRYGYTF. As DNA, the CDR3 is TGTGCCAGCAGTTACTCAGGGGGCCGGTATGGCTACACCTTC.